Listed below are T cell receptor beta chains from one sample, sequenced in a study of molecular identifiers for immune sequencing clone quantification. In TCRdb, the PCR reads were re-called with MiXCR into one record per CDR3 protein. The repertoire holds around 460,000 distinct CDR3 sequences, with about 21% as singletons. Sequenced material: naive CD8+ T cells from blood, with Jurkat cell RNA spiked in. The receptor source for this set is a human donor in good health. Some libraries in this study had Jurkat cell RNA spiked in. CDR3s include the opening cysteine and the closing phenylalanine or tryptophan. D genes are given only for firm matches. The size entry is marked missing in some rows and otherwise reads once, few, many or a size class.

cdr3_length: 15
v_call: TRBV9
clone_size: many
d_call: TRBD2
j_call: TRBJ2-7
cdr3_nt: TGTGCCAGCAGCGTAGCGAGGACTAGATCAGACGAGCAGTACTTC
cdr3_aa: CASSVARTRSDEQYF

cdr3_length: 15
v_call: TRBV5-6
clone_size: NA
d_call: NA
j_call: TRBJ2-3
cdr3_nt: TGTACCAGCAGCTTGGAGGTGGGGGCTCGAGATACGCAGTATTTT
cdr3_aa: CTSSLEVGARDTQYF

cdr3_length: 16
v_call: TRBV9
clone_size: few
d_call: TRBD1
j_call: TRBJ2-2
cdr3_nt: TGTGCCAGCTCCAATACCGGGACAGGCTCGACCGGGGAGCTGTTTTTT
cdr3_aa: CASSNTGTGSTGELFF

cdr3_length: 14
v_call: TRBV27
clone_size: few
d_call: NA
j_call: TRBJ2-7
cdr3_nt: TGTGCCAGCAGTTTGAAGGGTCTCTCCTACGAGCAGTACTTC
cdr3_aa: CASSLKGLSYEQYF

cdr3_length: 14
v_call: TRBV4-1
clone_size: many
d_call: NA
j_call: TRBJ1-1
cdr3_nt: TGCGCCAGCAGCCAGGGACAATTAAACACTGAAGCTTTCTTT
cdr3_aa: CASSQGQLNTEAFF

cdr3_length: 13
v_call: TRBV7-9
clone_size: many
d_call: NA
j_call: TRBJ1-1
cdr3_nt: TGTGCCAGCAGCCTAGGTCTGAGCCCTGAAGCTTTCTTT
cdr3_aa: CASSLGLSPEAFF

cdr3_length: 14
v_call: TRBV14
clone_size: few
d_call: NA
j_call: TRBJ2-7
cdr3_nt: TGTGCCAGCAGCCAAGGGAGGGACCCCTGGGAGCAGTACTTC
cdr3_aa: CASSQGRDPWEQYF

cdr3_length: 16
v_call: TRBV19
clone_size: many
d_call: NA
j_call: TRBJ2-3
cdr3_nt: TGTGCCAGTAGTATAAACAGGGGGAGGGGCACAGATACGCAGTATTTT
cdr3_aa: CASSINRGRGTDTQYF

cdr3_length: 19
v_call: TRBV6-5
clone_size: NA
d_call: TRBD2
j_call: TRBJ2-3
cdr3_nt: TGTGCCAGCAGTTACTTCACCGGGACTAGCGGAGACAGCACAGATGCGCAGTATTTT
cdr3_aa: CASSYFTGTSGDSTDAQYF

cdr3_length: 14
v_call: TRBV7-6
clone_size: few
d_call: NA
j_call: TRBJ1-6
cdr3_nt: TGTGCCAGCAGCCCAACAGGGAATAATTCACCCCTCCACTTT
cdr3_aa: CASSPTGNNSPLHF

cdr3_length: 14
v_call: TRBV19
clone_size: many
d_call: NA
j_call: TRBJ2-7
cdr3_nt: TGTGCCACTAGCCCTGGGGGCAGCTCCTACGAGCAGTACTTC
cdr3_aa: CATSPGGSSYEQYF

cdr3_length: 13
v_call: TRBV12-3/TRBV12-4
clone_size: NA
d_call: NA
j_call: TRBJ1-3
cdr3_nt: TGTGCCAGCAGTTTGACTGTCAGTGACACCATATATTTT
cdr3_aa: CASSLTVSDTIYF

cdr3_length: 15
v_call: TRBV6-5
clone_size: many
d_call: TRBD2
j_call: TRBJ2-7
cdr3_nt: TGTGCCAGCAGTTACTCGGGAGGGAGATCCTACGAGCAGTACTTC
cdr3_aa: CASSYSGGRSYEQYF

cdr3_length: 18
v_call: TRBV15
clone_size: NA
d_call: TRBD2
j_call: TRBJ2-2
cdr3_nt: TGTGCCACCAGCAGAGATCTGCTAGCGGGAGTTCTAACCGGGGAGCTGTTTTTT
cdr3_aa: CATSRDLLAGVLTGELFF

cdr3_length: 13
v_call: TRBV21-1
clone_size: NA
d_call: NA
j_call: TRBJ1-6
cdr3_nt: TGTGCCAGCACCAGGTGGAGGGGGCAACCCCTCCACTTT
cdr3_aa: CASTRWRGQPLHF

cdr3_length: 17
v_call: TRBV13
clone_size: many
d_call: NA
j_call: TRBJ2-3
cdr3_nt: TGTGCCAGCAGCTTAGGCTCCCACAGAACCTTCACAGATACGCAGTATTTT
cdr3_aa: CASSLGSHRTFTDTQYF

cdr3_length: 17
v_call: TRBV19
clone_size: few
d_call: NA
j_call: TRBJ1-2
cdr3_nt: TGTGCCAGCGATATGACGGACAGCGGGACTACTAACTATGGCTACACCTTC
cdr3_aa: CASDMTDSGTTNYGYTF

cdr3_length: 16
v_call: TRBV7-9
clone_size: NA
d_call: TRBD1
j_call: TRBJ2-3
cdr3_nt: TGTGCCAACAGCTTGCAGGGGGTACGGTTCACAGATACGCAGTATTTT
cdr3_aa: CANSLQGVRFTDTQYF

cdr3_length: 15
v_call: TRBV27
clone_size: many
d_call: TRBD1
j_call: TRBJ1-1
cdr3_nt: TGTGCCAGCAGTCCCTACGGACAGGGCCACACTGAAGCTTTCTTT
cdr3_aa: CASSPYGQGHTEAFF

cdr3_length: 12
v_call: TRBV15
clone_size: few
d_call: NA
j_call: TRBJ2-3
cdr3_nt: TGTGCCACCAACAGAGGTGCAGATACGCAGTATTTT
cdr3_aa: CATNRGADTQYF

cdr3_length: 12
v_call: TRBV5-4
clone_size: few
d_call: NA
j_call: TRBJ2-7
cdr3_nt: TGTGCCAGCAGCTTGGCCGAGGGGTGGCAGTACTTC
cdr3_aa: CASSLAEGWQYF

cdr3_length: 15
v_call: TRBV6-2/TRBV6-3
clone_size: many
d_call: NA
j_call: TRBJ2-6
cdr3_nt: TGTGCCAGCAGCTGGAAGGACGCTGGGGCCAACGTCCTGACTTTC
cdr3_aa: CASSWKDAGANVLTF

cdr3_length: 12
v_call: TRBV12-5
clone_size: many
d_call: NA
j_call: TRBJ1-5
cdr3_nt: TGTGCTAGTGGGGACAGCAATCAGCCCCAGCATTTT
cdr3_aa: CASGDSNQPQHF

cdr3_length: 20
v_call: TRBV4-1
clone_size: NA
d_call: TRBD1
j_call: TRBJ1-1
cdr3_nt: TGCGCCAGCAGCCAAAGCCCCGCATCTCGGGACAGATTCATGAACACTGAAGCTTTCTTT
cdr3_aa: CASSQSPASRDRFMNTEAFF

cdr3_length: 16
v_call: TRBV6-2/TRBV6-3
clone_size: few
d_call: NA
j_call: TRBJ1-5
cdr3_nt: TGTGCCAGCAGTTACAGGGGGGCCTTTAACAATCAGCCCCAGCATTTT
cdr3_aa: CASSYRGAFNNQPQHF

cdr3_length: 15
v_call: TRBV11-2
clone_size: few
d_call: TRBD2
j_call: TRBJ2-7
cdr3_nt: TGTGCCAGCAGCCCGGGGACTAGCGGAAAATACGAGCAGTACTTC
cdr3_aa: CASSPGTSGKYEQYF

cdr3_length: 16
v_call: TRBV6-2/TRBV6-3
clone_size: many
d_call: NA
j_call: TRBJ2-3
cdr3_nt: TGTGCCAGCAGTTACTCGATGCCCTCTAGCACAGATACGCAGTATTTT
cdr3_aa: CASSYSMPSSTDTQYF